This TCR beta chain was retrieved from a study of blood T cell repertoires in COVID-19. On the study more broadly: Samples of COVID-19 (acute and convalescent) were obtained from the United States, Italy and Spain. PBMCs, B-cell-depleted T cells, or T cells provided the cDNA or gDNA that made up the material.

Study processing details: The assay estimated nucleated cells by amplifying reference gene primers. Method: immunoSEQ multiplex PCR; TCRdb's copy keeps in-frame clones and lacks some. That table supplies the V and J calls and clone size; D and trimming were determined from the DNA. The sample yields over 100,000 clones, about 91% seen once. This clone was counted a few times. Germline values: CDR1 SGHRS, CDR2 YFSETQ. The CDR3 has 14 amino acids. V lost 4 bases to trimming and J lost 10 bases; unmatched junction nucleotides: 11. The specimen was peripheral blood. The chain carries TRBV5-1 and TRBJ2-1, with 7 bases identical to TRBD2. The sequence was collected from a man aged 50 to 60 with acute or convalescent COVID-19. The CDR3 region has the DNA TGCGCCAGCAGCGGGAGGGTCTCCGAGGAGGAGCAGTTCTTC. Amino acid sequence: CASSGRVSEEEQFF.